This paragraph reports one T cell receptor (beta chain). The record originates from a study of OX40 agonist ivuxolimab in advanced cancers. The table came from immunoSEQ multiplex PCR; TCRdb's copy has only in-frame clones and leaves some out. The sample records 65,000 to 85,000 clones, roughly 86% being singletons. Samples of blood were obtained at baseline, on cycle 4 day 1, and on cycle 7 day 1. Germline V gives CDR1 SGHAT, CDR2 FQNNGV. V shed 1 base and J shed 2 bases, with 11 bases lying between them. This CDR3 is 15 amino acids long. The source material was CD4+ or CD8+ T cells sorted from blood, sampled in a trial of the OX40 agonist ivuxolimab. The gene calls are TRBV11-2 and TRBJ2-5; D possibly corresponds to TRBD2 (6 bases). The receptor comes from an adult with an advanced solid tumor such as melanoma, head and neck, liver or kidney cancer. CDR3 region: CASSLVRDFQETQYF. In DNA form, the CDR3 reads TGTGCCAGCAGCTTAGTCCGGGACTTTCAAGAGACCCAGTACTTC. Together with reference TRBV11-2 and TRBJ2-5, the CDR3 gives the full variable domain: EAGVAQSPRYKIIEKRQSVAFWCNPISGHATLYWYQQILGQGPKLLIQFQNNGVVDDSQLPKDRFSAERLKGVDSTLKIQPAKLEDSAVYLCASSLVRDFQETQYFGPGTRLLVL.